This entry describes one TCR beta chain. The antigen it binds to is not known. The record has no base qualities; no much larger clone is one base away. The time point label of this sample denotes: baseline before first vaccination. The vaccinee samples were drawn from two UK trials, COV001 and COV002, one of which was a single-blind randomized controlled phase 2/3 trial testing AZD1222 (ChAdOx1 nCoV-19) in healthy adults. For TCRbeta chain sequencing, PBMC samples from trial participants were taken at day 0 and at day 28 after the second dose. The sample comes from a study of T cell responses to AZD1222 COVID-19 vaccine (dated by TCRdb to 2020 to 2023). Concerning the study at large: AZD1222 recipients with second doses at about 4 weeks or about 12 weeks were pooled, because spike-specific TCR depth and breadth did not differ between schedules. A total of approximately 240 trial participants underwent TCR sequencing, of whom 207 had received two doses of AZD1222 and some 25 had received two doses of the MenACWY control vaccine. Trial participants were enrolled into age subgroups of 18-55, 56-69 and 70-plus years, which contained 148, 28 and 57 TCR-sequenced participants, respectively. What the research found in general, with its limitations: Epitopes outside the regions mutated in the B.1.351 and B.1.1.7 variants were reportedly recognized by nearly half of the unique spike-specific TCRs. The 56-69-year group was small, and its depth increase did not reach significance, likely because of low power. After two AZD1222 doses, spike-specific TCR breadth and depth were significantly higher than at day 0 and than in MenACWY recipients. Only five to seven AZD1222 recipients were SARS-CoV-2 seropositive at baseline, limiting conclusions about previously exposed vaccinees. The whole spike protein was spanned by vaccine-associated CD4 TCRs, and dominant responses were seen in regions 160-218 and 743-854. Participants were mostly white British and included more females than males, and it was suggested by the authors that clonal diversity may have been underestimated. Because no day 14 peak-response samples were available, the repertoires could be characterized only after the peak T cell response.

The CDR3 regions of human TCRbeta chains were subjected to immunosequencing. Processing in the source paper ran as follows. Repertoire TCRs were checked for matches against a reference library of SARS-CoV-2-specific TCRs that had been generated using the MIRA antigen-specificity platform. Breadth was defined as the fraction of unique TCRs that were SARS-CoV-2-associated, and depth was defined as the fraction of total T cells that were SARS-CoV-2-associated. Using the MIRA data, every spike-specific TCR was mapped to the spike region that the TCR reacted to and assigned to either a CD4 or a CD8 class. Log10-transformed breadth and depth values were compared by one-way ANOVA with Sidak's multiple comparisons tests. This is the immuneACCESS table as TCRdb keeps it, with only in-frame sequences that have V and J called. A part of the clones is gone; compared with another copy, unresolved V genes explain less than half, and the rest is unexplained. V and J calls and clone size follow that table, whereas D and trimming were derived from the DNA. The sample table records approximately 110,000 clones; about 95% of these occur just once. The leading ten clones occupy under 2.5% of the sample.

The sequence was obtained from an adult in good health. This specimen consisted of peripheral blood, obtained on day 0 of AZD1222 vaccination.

The sequenced DNA is TGTGCCAGTCTACAGGGGGGCACTGAAGCTTTCTTT. It specifies CASLQGGTEAFF. The V and J genes are TRBV2 and TRBJ1-1, with TRBD1 matching 8 junction bases. Spanning cysteine to phenylalanine, the CDR3 consists of 12 amino acids. Only the CDR3 DNA stays, 36 bases, in frame from base 1. For this chain, trimming is 9 bases at the V end and 4 bases at the J end, and the number of junction bases without a gene match is 4. As encoded in the germline V gene, CDR1 is SNHLY while CDR2 is FYNNEI.